The sample holds a few counts of the clone carrying this T cell receptor beta chain. Trimming took 0 bases from V and 6 from J; bases not matched to a gene: 2. Per the germline V gene, CDR1 is SGDLS and CDR2 is YYNGEE. The CDR3 length is 13 residues. This sample was taken from a study of regulatory dendritic cells for organ transplantation. TCRdb's table, derived via immunoSEQ multiplex PCR, lists solely in-frame clones and lacks some. In the table there are fewer than 50,000 clones, around nine tenths of which are singletons. The TCR comes from a human donor in good health. The sequencing sample was made of naive CD8+ T cells from blood. Subset denoted: CD45RA+ naive T cells. V and J are TRBV9 and TRBJ1-2; 7 nucleotides align to TRBD1. For the CDR3, the DNA is TGTGCCAGCAGCGTAGGAGGGGGCGATGGCTACACCTTC. It yields the protein CASSVGGGDGYTF.